A single sample gave rise to the 27 T cell receptor beta chains below, sequenced in a study of CD8+ T cells in alopecia areata (dated by TCRdb to about 2018). The protocol used for the library was the immunoSEQ multiplex PCR assay. To provide template for TCR sequencing, every sample had RNA extracted and reverse transcribed into cDNA. Held by TCRdb, this immuneACCESS table contains in-frame sequences only and omits some clones. Under half of the omission traces to an unresolved V gene where checked; the cause of the rest is unknown. Recorded for this sample are 140,000 to 150,000 clones; roughly 44% of them occurred a single time. About 6.4% of the sample is in the top ten clones. The sample comprised CD4+ T cells sorted from blood. The receptors here all came from a human donor with alopecia areata.

V gene TRBV27 combines with J gene TRBJ2-3; 7 bases align to TRBD1. Germline V gene sequence: CDR1 MNHEY, CDR2 SMNVEV (reference sequence). There are 13 residues in the CDR3. The V and J ends lost 3 bases and 5 bases, in that order; junction bases with no gene match: 2. This CDR3 reads CASSFQGVDTQYF. CDR3 DNA sequence: TGTGCCAGCAGTTTCCAGGGGGTAGATACGCAGTATTTT.

V and J are TRBV5-4 and TRBJ2-3; TRBD1 or TRBD2 may be the D gene (5 bases each). Trimming removed 2 bases at V and 4 bases at J, with 8 bases between. The germline gives CDR1 SGHNT, CDR2 YYREEE (reference sequence). CDR3 length: 13 amino acids. Here the CDR3 DNA reads TGTGCCAGCAGCTTTCCGGGGCCAGATACGCAGTATTTT. It codes for CASSFPGPDTQYF.

The sample holds a few counts of this clone. The chain has TRBV29-1 and TRBJ2-7; TRBD1 matches 7 bases. Germline V gene sequence: CDR1 SQVTM, CDR2 ANQGSEA. CDR3 length equals 14 residues. The trim removed 6 bases at V and 0 bases at J, leaving 8 bases unmatched. The CDR3 spells CSVPGDSASYEQYF. For the CDR3, the DNA is TGCAGCGTCCCTGGGGACAGTGCCTCCTACGAGCAGTACTTC.

This clone has just a few counts. J is TRBJ2-2 and V is TRBV10-3; D might be TRBD2 (5 bases). CDR1 ENHRY and CDR2 SYGVKD come from the germline V gene. CDR3 length equals 12 residues. The CDR3 DNA reads TGTGCTGCGGGCCAGACCACCGGGGAGCTGTTTTTT. Its protein is CAAGQTTGELFF.

In its sample, this clone was seen a few times. The chain couples TRBV5-6 to TRBJ1-3; weak D call: TRBD1 (5 bases). This CDR3 is 15 amino acids long. Germline-derived CDR1 and CDR2 are SGHDT and YYEEEE. V was clipped by 0 bases and J by 0 bases, with 7 bases between them. The CDR3 is CASSLEGFSGNTIYF. The CDR3 nucleotides are TGTGCCAGCAGCTTGGAGGGGTTCTCTGGAAACACCATATATTTT. The full variable domain, rest sourced from reference TRBV5-6 and TRBJ1-3, is DAGVTQSPTHLIKTRGQQVTLRCSPKSGHDTVSWYQQALGQGPQFIFQYYEEEERQRGNFPDRFSGHQFPNYSSELNVNALLLGDSALYLCASSLEGFSGNTIYFGEGSWLTVV.

This chain's CDR3 is CSVEVTGTTEAFF. The CDR3, as DNA: TGCAGCGTTGAAGTGACAGGGACCACTGAAGCTTTCTTT. V is TRBV29-1 and J is TRBJ1-1; the match to TRBD1 covers 7 bases. With 1 base clipped from V and 4 bases from J, the junction kept 3 bases outside the gene matches. The CDR3 has 13 residues. Germline V CDR1 and CDR2: SQVTM, ANQGSEA.

The chain has TRBV28 and TRBJ2-3; possible D gene TRBD1, 5 bases. Germline lookup yields CDR1 MDHEN and CDR2 SYDVKM. This CDR3 region has 14 residues. V gave up 3 bases and J gave up 5 bases, with 12 bases separating them. CDR3 nucleotide sequence: TGTGCCAGCAGTTTGTTAGGGGTTGAAGATACGCAGTATTTT. Amino acid sequence: CASSLLGVEDTQYF.

This clone occurred a few times. J is TRBJ2-1 and V is TRBV10-3; D unresolved. The germline V gene encodes CDR1 ENHRY and CDR2 SYGVKD. V was shortened by 4 bases and J by 3 bases, with 16 bases between the two germline ends. CDR3 length: 16 residues. Here the CDR3 DNA reads TGTGCCATCAGTGGTTTTGGGTCTGGTCTCTACAATGAGCAGTTCTTC. Encoded protein: CAISGFGSGLYNEQFF.

This clone was counted only a few times. This sequence joins TRBV19 and TRBJ1-1; D unclear. Trimming shortened V by 5 bases and J by 6 bases, and 13 bases separated the two germline ends. There are 13 residues in the CDR3. Per the germline V gene, CDR1 is LNHDA and CDR2 is SQIVND (reference sequence). CDR3: CASSESELSEAFF. Here the CDR3 DNA reads TGTGCCAGTAGTGAGAGTGAACTCTCTGAAGCTTTCTTT. Combining the CDR3 with reference TRBV19 and TRBJ1-1 gives the whole variable domain DGGITQSPKYLFRKEGQNVTLSCEQNLNHDAMYWYRQDPGQGLRLIYYSQIVNDFQKGDIAEGYSVSREKKESFPLTVTSAQKNPTAFYLCASSESELSEAFFGQGTRLTVV.

V gene TRBV29-1 combines with J gene TRBJ1-4; D possibly corresponds to TRBD1 (6 bases). Germline loops: CDR1 SQVTM, CDR2 ANQGSEA. Trimming stripped 1 base from V and 11 bases from J, with 14 bases between. The length of the CDR3 is 13 residues. The CDR3 protein is CSVEVGSGDKLFF. For the CDR3, the DNA is TGCAGCGTTGAAGTTGGTTCAGGGGATAAACTGTTTTTT.

This chain uses TRBV5-1 with TRBJ2-3, with D uncertain. V shed 3 bases and J shed 4 bases, with 12 bases lying between them. In germline, CDR1 is SGHRS, CDR2 YFSETQ. This CDR3 region has 14 residues. CDR3: CASSSLVLPDTQYF. The CDR3, as DNA: TGCGCCAGCAGCTCTCTAGTGCTCCCAGATACGCAGTATTTT.

This clone was recorded only once. The chain is built from TRBV5-1 and TRBJ1-2; tentative D call: TRBD1 (5 bases). Germline-derived CDR1 and CDR2 are SGHRS and YFSETQ. The CDR3 has 14 residues. Between the trimmed V and J ends, which lost 0 bases and 4 bases, there was a span of 10 bases. This CDR3 is CASSLVGALYGYTF. CDR3 nucleotide sequence: TGCGCCAGCAGCTTGGTTGGGGCGCTCTATGGCTACACCTTC.

In this sample, this clone turned up a few times. The J gene is TRBJ2-1, the V gene TRBV29-1; 8 nucleotides line up with TRBD2. After removal of 3 bases from V and 4 bases from J, the junction contained 5 bases not matched to a gene. Germline values: CDR1 SQVTM, CDR2 ANQGSEA. The CDR3 is 14 amino acids. CDR3 loop: CSVDVAGTYNEQFF. DNA of the CDR3: TGCAGCGTTGACGTAGCGGGAACATACAATGAGCAGTTCTTC.

The CDR3 here is CASSFRGKYPYEQFF. DNA for the CDR3: TGCGCCAGCAGCTTTCGGGGCAAATACCCATATGAGCAGTTCTTC. The chain carries TRBV5-1 and TRBJ2-1, with D perhaps being TRBD1 or TRBD2 (5 bases each). The CDR3 is 15 residues long. Trimming pared 2 bases from V and 8 bases from J, leaving 17 bases between. Germline CDR1 reads SGHRS; CDR2 reads YFSETQ.

V usage is TRBV29-1 and J usage is TRBJ2-1, with 11 bases identical to TRBD2. J lost 0 bases, V lost 5 bases, and 24 bases had no gene match. This CDR3 has 22 residues. Germline CDR1 reads SQVTM; CDR2 reads ANQGSEA. DNA of the CDR3: TGCAGCGTTTTTGCCCCCCTTGGGTTACTAGCGGGAGAAAAGGACTCCTACAATGAGCAGTTCTTC. Its translation: CSVFAPLGLLAGEKDSYNEQFF.

The chain employs TRBV14 and TRBJ2-7; 8 nucleotides agree with TRBD1. Trimming cost V 4 bases and J 2 bases; bases outside gene matches: 4. From germline, CDR1 is SGHDN and CDR2 FVKESK. The CDR3 is 14 amino acids. The CDR3 region is CASSPRTGPYEQYF. CDR3 DNA: TGTGCCAGCAGCCCTCGGACAGGGCCCTACGAGCAGTACTTC.

The chain links TRBV29-1 to TRBJ2-7, with 11 bases matching TRBD1. The germline V gene encodes CDR1 SQVTM and CDR2 ANQGSEA. V was pared by 6 bases and J by 4 bases, with 20 bases of the junction left unmatched. This CDR3 is built from 18 residues. CDR3 nucleotides: TGCAGCGTACGACTCGCCCGGACAGGGGGCTTATTGGTTTACGAGCAGTACTTC. Translated: CSVRLARTGGLLVYEQYF.

This clone showed up just a few times. The chain is built from TRBV2 and TRBJ2-1; D might be TRBD2 (5 bases). Trimming pared 0 bases from V and 3 bases from J, leaving 15 bases between. Germline V gene data show CDR1 as SNHLY and CDR2 as FYNNEI. The CDR3 has 17 residues. This CDR3 is CASSEASSSQSYNEQFF. The CDR3 DNA sequence: TGTGCCAGCAGTGAAGCGTCTTCTAGCCAGAGCTACAATGAGCAGTTCTTC. The complete variable domain, with remaining parts taken from reference TRBV2 and TRBJ2-1, reads EPEVTQTPSHQVTQMGQEVILRCVPISNHLYFYWYRQILGQKVEFLVSFYNNEISEKSEIFDDQFSVERPDGSNFTLKIRSTKLEDSAMYFCASSEASSSQSYNEQFFGPGTRLTVL.

J is TRBJ2-3 and V is TRBV5-1, with unresolved D. This CDR3 is 14 amino acids long. Germline CDR1 SGHRS, CDR2 YFSETQ. Trimming took 3 bases from V and 1 from J, leaving 9 bases between them. The CDR3 here is CASSSPGGTDTQYF. In nucleotides, the CDR3 is TGCGCCAGCAGCTCCCCCGGTGGCACAGATACGCAGTATTTT.

The gene calls are TRBV5-6 and TRBJ1-2; no clear D gene. CDR3 length: 13 residues. Trimming pared 0 bases from V and 3 bases from J, leaving 6 bases between. The germline CDR1 and CDR2 sequences are SGHDT and YYEEEE. The chain's CDR3 is CASSLDEDYGYTF. CDR3 DNA sequence: TGTGCCAGCAGCTTGGACGAAGACTATGGCTACACCTTC.

This clone has more than one count but fewer than ten. The chain carries TRBV6-5 and TRBJ1-3, with D hard to call. Trimming left V 5 bases short and J 4 bases short, with 3 bases between. The CDR3 contains 11 residues. The germline V gene has CDR1 MNHEY and CDR2 SVGAGI. CDR3 nucleotide sequence: TGTGCCAGCAGTCACGGAAACACCATATATTTT. As protein: CASSHGNTIYF.

The rearrangement joins TRBV5-1 to TRBJ2-1; D unclear. This CDR3 is built from 14 residues. Germline CDR1 and CDR2: SGHRS and YFSETQ. Trimming removed 4 bases at V and 7 bases at J, with 15 bases between. Here the CDR3 reads CASSPWHTRNEQFF. The CDR3 DNA is TGCGCCAGCAGCCCGTGGCACACAAGGAATGAGCAGTTCTTC.

This clone has just a few counts. The chain is built from TRBV10-2 and TRBJ2-3; 10 bases match TRBD1. Per the germline V gene, CDR1 is WSHSY and CDR2 is SAAADI. Trimming took 8 bases from V and 6 from J; bases not matched to a gene: 8. CDR3 size: 14 residues. CDR3 in amino acids: CASAATGGRDTQYF. The CDR3 DNA is TGCGCCAGCGCTGCGACAGGGGGCCGGGATACGCAGTATTTT.

This clone was found a few times. This chain's CDR3 is CASRGGYTF. DNA of the CDR3: TGTGCCAGCAGGGGCGGCTACACCTTC. This rearrangement joins TRBV2 to TRBJ1-2; D remains unclear. In germline, CDR1 is SNHLY, CDR2 FYNNEI. The CDR3 totals 9 residues. V shed 6 bases and J shed 8 bases, with 4 bases lying between them.

The V and J genes are TRBV5-4 and TRBJ1-1; D ambiguous. Germline loops: CDR1 SGHNT, CDR2 YYREEE (reference sequence). V lost 5 bases to trimming and J lost 1 base, with 12 bases between them. CDR3 length: 14 residues. The DNA for the CDR3 is TGTGCCAGCAGTTTGAATCTGGGGAACACTGAAGCTTTCTTT. Translation gives CASSLNLGNTEAFF.

This chain connects TRBV15 to TRBJ2-2; D may be TRBD1 or TRBD2 (6 bases each). This CDR3 spans 14 amino acids. Germline-derived CDR1 and CDR2 are LNHNV and YYDKDF (reference sequence). V was clipped by 6 bases and J by 4 bases, with 12 bases between them. Here the CDR3 reads CATRSRGGTGELFF. In DNA, the CDR3 is TGTGCCACCAGAAGCAGGGGAGGCACCGGGGAGCTGTTTTTT.

In this sample, this clone turned up a few times. The genes are TRBV29-1 and TRBJ2-2; no clear D. The ends were cut back, 0 bases at V and 4 bases at J, with 9 bases in the middle. The CDR3 is 14 amino acids. Germline V gene sequence: CDR1 SQVTM, CDR2 ANQGSEA. The CDR3 DNA reads TGCAGCGTTGAAGATCGAGGTGTCACCGGGGAGCTGTTTTTT. Protein product: CSVEDRGVTGELFF.